Listed below are T cell receptor beta chains from one sample, sequenced in a study of blood T cell repertoires in COVID-19. Produced via immunoSEQ multiplex PCR; TCRdb's table is partial and in-frame only. The sample holds around 370,000 clones, approximately 90% seen once. Input material: PBMCs or T cells enriched from blood (not recorded which). These receptors all stem from a woman aged 18-35 years who had recovered from COVID-19. The CDR3 runs from the conserved cysteine through the conserved F or W. D genes are given only for firm matches. Clone size appears in some rows only: once, few, many, or a class for an expanded clone.

J gene | V gene | clone size | D gene | CDR3 protein | CDR3 DNA
TRBJ1-2 | TRBV30 | NA | TRBD1 | CAWSVRGFRGQATPNYGYTF | TGTGCCTGGAGTGTACGAGGTTTCCGGGGACAGGCCACCCCTAACTATGGCTACACCTTC
TRBJ2-2 | TRBV2 | once | TRBD1 | CASRPGQGGSGELFF | TGTGCCAGCAGGCCGGGACAGGGCGGCTCCGGGGAGCTGTTTTTT
TRBJ2-5 | TRBV15 | NA | NA | CATSKDAGRVGETQYF | TGTGCCACCAGCAAAGACGCCGGGCGGGTGGGGGAGACCCAGTACTTC
TRBJ1-1 | TRBV28 | NA | NA | CASSSGDTEAFF | TGTGCCAGCAGTTCGGGGGACACTGAAGCTTTCTTT
TRBJ2-5 | TRBV6-5 | once | TRBD1 | CASSLQGLGETQYF | TGTGCCAGCAGTTTACAGGGGTTGGGAGAGACCCAGTACTTC
TRBJ2-1 | TRBV27 | NA | NA | CASSLKLSYNEQFF | TGTGCCAGCAGTTTAAAACTATCCTACAATGAGCAGTTCTTC
TRBJ2-7 | TRBV29-1 | NA | TRBD1 | CSVRTGAPYEQYF | TGCAGCGTGAGGACAGGGGCCCCCTACGAGCAGTACTTC
TRBJ2-1 | TRBV10-1 | NA | NA | CASSLGARVPYNEQFF | TGCGCCAGCAGTCTGGGGGCCCGGGTTCCCTACAATGAGCAGTTCTTC
TRBJ1-1 | TRBV14 | once | NA | CASSQVPGSSSEAFF | TGTGCCAGCAGCCAAGTTCCAGGGTCGAGCTCTGAAGCTTTCTTT
TRBJ2-1 | TRBV29-1 | NA | NA | CSVEGEPTNNEQFF | TGCAGCGTTGAAGGCGAACCAACCAACAATGAGCAGTTCTTC
TRBJ2-1 | TRBV5-5 | NA | TRBD2 | CASHRDSGFLYNEQFF | TGTGCCAGCCACCGGGATAGCGGGTTCCTCTACAATGAGCAGTTCTTC
TRBJ2-7 | TRBV28 | NA | NA | CASSFRWGAPSSPREQYF | TGTGCCAGCTCCTTCCGATGGGGCGCGCCTAGTTCCCCCCGCGAGCAGTACTTC
TRBJ2-1 | TRBV9 | NA | TRBD2 | CASSDPTSGGDGEQFF | TGTGCCAGCAGCGACCCGACTAGCGGGGGGGACGGTGAGCAGTTCTTC
TRBJ2-7 | TRBV6-5 | NA | TRBD2 | CASTWTSGGEREQYF | TGTGCCAGCACCTGGACTAGCGGGGGGGAGAGGGAGCAGTACTTC
TRBJ1-3 | TRBV19 | NA | NA | CASSTLARSGNTIYF | TGTGCCAGTAGTACACTAGCACGTTCCGGAAACACCATATATTTT
TRBJ2-3 | TRBV5-4 | NA | TRBD2 | CASSLLAGVTTDTQYF | TGTGCCAGCAGCTTACTAGCGGGGGTTACCACAGATACGCAGTATTTT
TRBJ2-1 | TRBV9 | NA | TRBD2 | CASSAGGTSGGPGYNEQFF | TGTGCCAGCAGCGCGGGCGGGACTAGCGGGGGACCCGGGTACAATGAGCAGTTCTTC
TRBJ2-2 | TRBV6-4 | NA | NA | CASSDDRWGRMFF | TGTGCCAGCAGTGACGACAGATGGGGAAGGATGTTTTTT
TRBJ2-1 | TRBV19 | NA | TRBD1 | CASSIDGTGVNEQFF | TGTGCCAGTAGTATAGACGGGACAGGGGTTAATGAGCAGTTCTTC
TRBJ1-2 | TRBV18 | NA | NA | CASSRAGENGYTF | TGTGCCAGCTCAAGGGCAGGGGAGAATGGCTACACCTTC
TRBJ1-1 | TRBV10-2 | NA | NA | CASTLGGVFTEAFF | TGCGCCAGCACCTTGGGGGGTGTATTCACTGAAGCTTTCTTT
TRBJ1-6 | TRBV5-6 | once | NA | CASSRDISSYNSPLHF | TGTGCCAGCAGCCGGGACATAAGCTCCTATAATTCACCCCTCCACTTT
TRBJ1-3 | TRBV18 | once | NA | CASSQGVGNTIYF | TGTGCCAGCTCACAGGGAGTTGGAAACACCATATATTTT
TRBJ1-4 | TRBV7-5 | few | NA | CARSLVLTATNEKLFF | TGTGCCAGAAGCTTGGTCCTAACTGCAACTAATGAAAAACTGTTTTTT
TRBJ2-7 | TRBV4-1 | NA | TRBD1 | CASSQVGQGSYEQYF | TGCGCCAGCAGCCAAGTGGGACAGGGCTCCTACGAGCAGTACTTC
TRBJ2-5 | TRBV28 | NA | NA | CASSTSGGPETQYF | NA
TRBJ2-1 | TRBV6-6 | NA | NA | CASSYRENEQFF | TGTGCCAGCAGTTATCGTGAGAATGAGCAGTTCTTC
TRBJ1-2 | TRBV4-2 | NA | NA | CASSQTGLRENYYTF | TGTGCCAGCAGCCAAACCGGGCTCCGGGAGAACTACTACACCTTC
TRBJ1-6 | TRBV7-2 | NA | TRBD1 | CASSSGTGYSPLHF | TGTGCCAGCAGCTCCGGGACAGGGTACTCACCCCTCCACTTT
TRBJ2-5 | TRBV7-3 | NA | NA | CASSPDPTSFGTQYF | TGTGCCAGCAGCCCGGACCCTACTAGTTTTGGGACCCAGTACTTC
TRBJ1-1 | TRBV7-3 | NA | NA | CASSLMTALNTEAFF | TGTGCCAGCAGCTTAATGACAGCCCTGAACACTGAAGCTTTCTTT
TRBJ2-5 | TRBV7-9 | NA | TRBD1 | CASSILDRAQETQYF | TGTGCCAGCAGCATCCTCGACAGGGCCCAAGAGACCCAGTACTTC
TRBJ2-3 | TRBV5-1 | NA | TRBD1 | CASSTGQGSTDTQYF | TGCGCCAGCAGCACAGGACAGGGAAGCACAGATACGCAGTATTTT
TRBJ2-2 | TRBV4-2 | NA | NA | CASSDILGTNTGELFF | TGTGCCAGCAGCGACATCTTAGGTACGAACACCGGGGAGCTGTTTTTT
TRBJ2-5 | TRBV12-3/TRBV12-4 | NA | NA | CASTILRGLTQYF | TGTGCCAGCACTATACTCAGGGGTTTGACCCAGTACTTC
TRBJ1-2 | TRBV27 | NA | TRBD1 | CAVWTGVSYGYTF | TGTGCCGTTTGGACAGGGGTTTCCTATGGCTACACCTTC
TRBJ1-5 | TRBV20-1 | once | NA | CSASIGDSNQPQHF | TGCAGTGCTAGTATCGGGGATAGCAATCAGCCCCAGCATTTT
TRBJ1-2 | TRBV29-1 | NA | NA | CSVRTGNYGYTF | TGCAGCGTCCGCACAGGGAACTATGGCTACACCTTC
TRBJ1-6 | TRBV3-1/TRBV3-2 | NA | NA | CASRSQAISYNSPLHF | TGTGCCAGCAGGTCACAGGCTATCTCCTATAATTCACCCCTCCACTTT
TRBJ2-2 | TRBV5-1 | NA | TRBD1 | CASSLRDRGDPGELFF | TGCGCCAGCAGCCTCCGGGACAGGGGGGATCCCGGGGAGCTGTTTTTT
TRBJ2-5 | TRBV5-6 | NA | TRBD2 | CASSLSSGLAGGVQETQYF | TGTGCCAGCAGCTTGTCTTCGGGACTAGCGGGGGGCGTACAAGAGACCCAGTACTTC
TRBJ2-4 | TRBV6-1 | NA | NA | CASSENQGKNIQYF | TGTGCCAGCAGTGAAAACCAGGGCAAAAACATTCAGTACTTC
TRBJ2-1 | TRBV28 | once | NA | CASSFVGDNEQFF | TGTGCCAGCAGTTTTGTGGGAGACAATGAGCAGTTCTTC
TRBJ1-1 | TRBV7-6 | NA | TRBD1 | CASSPRQGMNTEAFF | TGTGCCAGCAGCCCAAGACAGGGGATGAACACTGAAGCTTTCTTT
TRBJ2-7 | TRBV25-1 | NA | TRBD1 | CASSQDRGGSYEQYF | TGTGCCAGCAGTCAGGACAGGGGTGGGTCCTACGAGCAGTACTTC
TRBJ2-1 | TRBV10-3 | NA | NA | CAIRAGGNEQFF | TGTGCCATCAGGGCAGGCGGGAATGAGCAGTTCTTC
TRBJ2-3 | TRBV7-3 | NA | TRBD2 | CASSPSGGGTDTQYF | TGTGCCAGCAGCCCGAGCGGGGGGGGCACAGATACGCAGTATTTT
TRBJ2-1 | TRBV20-1 | NA | NA | CSARITDEQFF | TGCAGTGCTAGAATAACAGATGAGCAGTTCTTC
TRBJ1-3 | TRBV18 | NA | NA | CASEGGATGNTIYF | TGTGCCAGCGAGGGGGGGGCCACTGGAAACACCATATATTTT
TRBJ1-1 | TRBV18 | once | TRBD1 | CATTEQGRTEAFF | TGTGCCACCACAGAACAGGGGCGCACTGAAGCTTTCTTT
TRBJ2-3 | TRBV7-2 | NA | TRBD2 | CASSLSSGGAPSTDTQYF | TGTGCCAGCAGCTTATCTAGCGGGGGCGCACCTAGCACAGATACGCAGTATTTT
TRBJ1-1 | TRBV27 | once | NA | CASSLSGVNTEAFF | TGTGCCAGCAGTTTATCGGGCGTGAACACTGAAGCTTTCTTT
TRBJ1-5 | TRBV5-5 | few | NA | CASSLGGGDGQPQHF | TGTGCCAGCAGCTTGGGGGGCGGGGACGGTCAGCCCCAGCATTTT
TRBJ1-2 | TRBV28 | once | NA | CASTPSQGYYGYTF | TGTGCCAGCACTCCCTCACAGGGCTACTATGGCTACACCTTC